A single TCR beta chain is shown here with its context. This clonotype has a count of ten or more. Its antigen target is currently unknown. No base-level quality is on record; no much larger clone is a single base apart. The sample originates from a study of identical twins (dated by TCRdb to 2016 to 2018). Context from the whole study: To test whether fetal clonotypes persist, this study deep-sequenced TCR alpha and beta repertoires from monozygotic twins, from unrelated adults of various ages, and from cord blood. To rule out contamination, replicate twin experiments were performed at different times with different library preparation protocols.

The investigation overall reported the following: Out-of-frame TCR alpha sharing in monozygotic twins was systematically underestimated by recombination models, whereas sharing between unrelated individuals was in agreement with the recombination models. Abundant cord blood beta clonotypes had fewer insertions, young adult naive repertoires showed a similar but weaker trend, and memory repertoires showed no such trend. Zero-insertion analyses could be partly confounded by invariant T cells such as MAIT and iNKT, although diverse VJ usage argued against such confounding for most clonotypes. Excess twin sharing in beta out-of-frame sequences was weaker because fewer shared sequences lowered the signal-to-noise ratio. Compared with coincidental sharing between unrelated individuals, out-of-frame TCR alpha sequences shared between twins showed an excess of sequences with low generation probability. Because the same donors could not be followed over many years, conclusions were based on cross-sectional statistical analysis.

The library was prepared using 5' RACE. Instrument used: Illumina HiSeq 2000. Template switching added a universal primer binding site, and the final cDNA carried a unique molecular identifier that allowed TCR cDNA molecules to be counted accurately. Specific primers in the conserved constant-segment region were used to synthesize first-strand cDNA for TCR alpha and beta chains. Each cDNA library was double barcoded, with a SMART-Mk sample barcode plus Illumina barcodes, to control for contamination. Two successive PCR steps introduced TruSeq adapter sequences along with Illumina sample barcodes. TCR alpha and beta cDNA libraries were sequenced on the Illumina HiSeq platform with custom primers. Processing in the source paper ran as follows. MiGEC processed the raw reads to extract unique molecular identifiers, while MiXCR was used to determine the CDR3 positions. Recombination models were inferred per individual with the repgenHMM and IGoR tools using an EM algorithm. Shared clonotype analysis was performed with the tcR package in R, normalizing sharing by the product of cloneset sizes. To study raw recombination without the effects of thymic and clonal selection, out-of-frame nonproductive sequences were analyzed. Clones were called with MiXCR by TCRdb after fastp trimmed the public reads at Q25, and only in-frame beta chains were retained. Entries that share a CDR3 protein sequence are merged under the most common genes and DNA. None of the V and J calls come from the authors' own analysis; TCRdb made them. Here the sample has 1.5 million to 2 million distinct CDR3 sequences; roughly a third occur a single time. The top ten constitute about 0.27% of the sample.

CDR3 length: 13 amino acids, cysteine to phenylalanine. The only DNA kept is the CDR3, 39 bases in frame from the first base. The germline V gene provides CDR1 MNHEY and CDR2 SVGAGI. V is cut by 0 bases and J by 3 bases, and the space between the germline ends is 5 bases. Every donor in the study was a healthy Caucasian. This sequence was found in a newborn girl in good health. Sequencing used cord blood. Recombination connected TRBV6-5 to TRBJ1-1; the D gene cannot be resolved reliably. The DNA is as follows: TGTGCCAGCAGTTACTCGAGGGACACTGAAGCTTTCTTT. Its protein reads: CASSYSRDTEAFF.